Shown below are 24 T cell receptor beta chains from a single sample sequenced in a study of blood T cell repertoires in COVID-19 (dated by TCRdb to 2020 to 2022). The method was the immunoSEQ multiplex PCR assay. TCRdb carries this immuneACCESS record with in-frame sequences only. Its versions omit some clonotypes, under half of them owing to an unresolved V gene in the studies checked, with the rest unexplained. This sample is represented by 300,000 to 350,000 clones; 88% of them were singletons. The ten largest clones add up to 7% to 8% of the sample. The sample comprised peripheral blood. These receptors all stem from a woman in her seventies with COVID-19, enrolled during active disease.

The rearrangement uses TRBV5-4 and TRBJ1-2; D is unclear. There are 13 residues in the CDR3. Germline assignment: CDR1 SGHNT and CDR2 YYREEE (reference sequence). The V and J ends lost 5 bases and 7 bases respectively, with 15 bases between them. DNA for the CDR3: TGTGCCAGCAGATCTCAGGAAATGGCTGGCTACACCTTC. This translates into CASRSQEMAGYTF.

CDR3 amino acids: CASSPPTGVGQYF. In DNA, the CDR3 is TGTGCCAGCAGCCCTCCGACAGGGGTTGGGCAGTACTTC. This chain joins TRBV12-3 or TRBV12-4 and TRBJ2-7; the match to TRBD1 covers 8 bases. This CDR3 spans 13 amino acids. The V gene end was trimmed by 6 bases and the J gene end by 9 bases; junction bases not matched to a gene: 10.

This sequence joins TRBV2 and TRBJ2-1; 7 bases are shared with TRBD2. The J segment lost 1 base and the V segment lost 8 bases, leaving 8 bases of the junction unmatched. The CDR3 totals 15 residues. Germline V gene sequence: CDR1 SNHLY, CDR2 FYNNEI. Here the CDR3 DNA reads TGTGCCAGCCAGGCCTTAGCGGGTTCCTACAATGAGCAGTTCTTC. Translating gives CASQALAGSYNEQFF.

The V and J genes are TRBV6-5 and TRBJ1-5; the match to TRBD1 covers 7 bases. V lost 0 bases, J lost 6 bases, and 5 bases stayed unmatched. CDR3 length: 15 amino acids. Germline V gene lookup returns CDR1 MNHEY and CDR2 SVGAGI. In DNA form, the CDR3 reads TGTGCCAGCAGTTACTCTTCAGGGGGAAGTCAGCCCCAGCATTTT. Its translation is CASSYSSGGSQPQHF.

The gene calls are TRBV5-1 and TRBJ2-5, with 7 bases aligning to TRBD1. CDR3 size: 14 residues. Germline lookup yields CDR1 SGHRS and CDR2 YFSETQ. The J segment lost 2 bases and the V segment lost 2 bases, leaving 3 bases of the junction unmatched. The CDR3 coding sequence is TGCGCCAGCAGCTTCCCGGGACAGCAAGAGACCCAGTACTTC. As protein: CASSFPGQQETQYF. Based on the CDR3 plus reference TRBV5-1 and TRBJ2-5, the full variable domain is KAGVTQTPRYLIKTRGQQVTLSCSPISGHRSVSWYQQTPGQGLQFLFEYFSETQRNKGNFPGRFSGRQFSNSRSEMNVSTLELGDSALYLCASSFPGQQETQYFGPGTRLLVL.

The rearrangement uses TRBV10-3 and TRBJ1-6; TRBD1 matches 10 bases. Trimming at V came to 11 bases and at J to 10 bases, leaving 14 bases not matched to a gene. Germline V CDR1 and CDR2: ENHRY, SYGVKD. There are 15 residues in the CDR3. The CDR3 region has the DNA TGTGCCGCGCATTCCGGGGACAGGGGTGCATCACCCCTCCACTTT. Translating gives CAAHSGDRGASPLHF.

The gene calls are TRBV9 and TRBJ1-1; TRBD1 agrees at 11 bases. This CDR3 region has 15 residues. The germline V gene has CDR1 SGDLS and CDR2 YYNGEE. V shed 1 base and J 4 bases; nucleotides not matched to a gene: 3. CDR3 coding DNA: TGTGCCAGCAGCGTACTGGGGACAGGGGGCACTGAAGCTTTCTTT. Residues: CASSVLGTGGTEAFF.

This chain links TRBV6-5 with TRBJ1-2, with TRBD1 matching 8 bases. CDR3 size: 13 residues. Trimming took 4 bases from V and 6 from J; bases not matched to a gene: 4. From germline, CDR1 is MNHEY and CDR2 SVGAGI. CDR3: CASSSRTGHGYTF. The DNA of the CDR3 is TGTGCCAGCAGTTCTCGGACAGGGCATGGCTACACCTTC.

This clone was detected only a few times. CDR3 nucleotides: TGCGCCAGCAGACAGGGGGCTTCGATGAACACTGAAGCTTTCTTT. Protein: CASRQGASMNTEAFF. J is TRBJ1-1 and V is TRBV5-1, with 9 bases fitting TRBD1. The CDR3 runs to 15 residues. CDR1 and CDR2 (germline): SGHRS, YFSETQ. Losses at the gene ends were 5 bases for V and 0 bases for J; bases not matched to a gene: 5. Variable domain in full (rest from reference TRBV5-1 and TRBJ1-1): KAGVTQTPRYLIKTRGQQVTLSCSPISGHRSVSWYQQTPGQGLQFLFEYFSETQRNKGNFPGRFSGRQFSNSRSEMNVSTLELGDSALYLCASRQGASMNTEAFFGQGTRLTVV.

The CDR3 nucleotides read TGCGCCAGCAGCCAAGAGAACAGGAACTATGGCTACACCTTC. This codes for CASSQENRNYGYTF. V gene TRBV4-3 combines with J gene TRBJ1-2; possible D gene TRBD1, 5 bases. Germline-derived CDR1 and CDR2 are LGHNA and YSLEER. The CDR3 totals 14 residues. Deletions cut 0 bases from V and 2 bases from J, with 7 bases between.

The chain couples TRBV20-1 to TRBJ1-1, with D possibly TRBD1 on 6 matching bases. This CDR3 is built from 15 residues. Germline loops: CDR1 DFQATT, CDR2 SNEGSKA (reference sequence). The germline V and J ends were trimmed by 3 bases and 1 base, with 15 bases remaining between them. CDR3 bases: TGCAGTGCTAGTGACTTCTACAGGGCGAACACTGAAGCTTTCTTT. Its protein is CSASDFYRANTEAFF.

The gene calls are TRBV20-1 and TRBJ2-7, with 7 bases identical to TRBD1. CDR3 length equals 11 residues. The germline V gene encodes CDR1 DFQATT and CDR2 SNEGSKA (reference sequence). Trimming took 3 bases from V and 6 from J; bases not matched to a gene: 2. CDR3: CSARTGTEQYF. CDR3 in DNA: TGCAGTGCTAGGACAGGGACCGAGCAGTACTTC.

The CDR3 reads CASSNSGQGANGELFF. CDR3 in DNA: TGTGCCAGCAGCAACTCAGGACAGGGGGCAAACGGGGAGCTGTTTTTT. The chain carries TRBV21-1 and TRBJ2-2; the DNA was not used to check the table's D call, TRBD1. TRBV21-1 is assigned pseudogene status. The CDR3 consists of 16 residues.

V usage is TRBV27 and J usage is TRBJ1-4, with TRBD1 identical over 9 bases. This CDR3 is 15 amino acids long. V lost 6 bases to trimming and J lost 7 bases; unmatched junction nucleotides: 9. CDR1 and CDR2 from the germline V gene are MNHEY and SMNVEV (reference sequence). The CDR3 sequence is CASRRIGTGFEKLFF. The CDR3 coding sequence is TGTGCCAGCAGGAGAATCGGGACAGGGTTTGAAAAACTGTTTTTT. The whole variable domain, remainder taken from reference TRBV27 and TRBJ1-4, is EAQVTQNPRYLITVTGKKLTVTCSQNMNHEYMSWYRQDPGLGLRQIYYSMNVEVTDKGDVPEGYKVSRKEKRNFPLILESPSPNQTSLYFCASRRIGTGFEKLFFGSGTQLSVL.

J is TRBJ1-3 and V is TRBV21-1; the table's D call TRBD1 went unverified against the DNA. TRBV21-1 is a recognized pseudogene. The CDR3 is 13 amino acids. The CDR3 spells CASSVSRGNTIYF. The CDR3 DNA is TGTGCCAGCAGCGTCTCCAGGGGAAACACCATATATTTT.

The chain joins TRBV28 to TRBJ1-5; D is ambiguous. The CDR3 contains 12 residues. CDR1 is MDHEN and CDR2 is SYDVKM in the germline V gene. V lost 7 bases and J 4 bases, leaving 8 bases between the germline ends. CDR3 sequence reads: CASIAENQPQHF. The CDR3 DNA reads as TGTGCCAGCATAGCGGAAAATCAGCCCCAGCATTTT.

The CDR3 nucleotides are TGCGCCAGCAGCCAAGATCATTTGGACAGCCGATATTTT. This gives the protein CASSQDHLDSRYF. The rearrangement uses TRBV4-3 and TRBJ2-3, with a weak D call TRBD1 (6 bases). Trimming left V 0 bases short and J 15 bases short, with 16 bases between. CDR1 is LGHNA, CDR2 YSLEER, per germline. This CDR3 is built from 13 residues.

This clone was detected only once. The J gene is TRBJ1-4, the V gene TRBV2, with a tentative D call TRBD1 (5 bases). CDR1 is SNHLY and CDR2 is FYNNEI in the germline V gene. Trimming took 7 bases from V and 11 from J, leaving 17 bases between them. CDR3 length: 13 residues. The CDR3 region has the DNA TGTGCCAGCAAGGTGGACACCCCTGGGAAACTGTTTTTT. This codes for CASKVDTPGKLFF.

This sequence joins TRBV2 and TRBJ2-2, with 8 bases that match TRBD1. J was trimmed by 5 bases and V by 2 bases; bases with no gene match: 4. The CDR3 covers 15 residues. Germline values: CDR1 SNHLY, CDR2 FYNNEI. CDR3 bases: TGTGCCAGCAGTGAACGGACAGGGTGGACCGGGGAGCTGTTTTTT. As protein: CASSERTGWTGELFF.

This clone was picked up one time. The rearrangement joins TRBV2 to TRBJ2-2, with a possible D match to TRBD2 (5 bases). This CDR3 has 14 amino acids. Trimming took 1 base from V and 3 from J, leaving 6 bases between them. The germline V gene encodes CDR1 SNHLY and CDR2 FYNNEI. DNA of the CDR3: TGTGCCAGCAGTGAAGTGAGGGACACCGGGGAGCTGTTTTTT. Translation: CASSEVRDTGELFF. The whole variable domain, filled in from reference TRBV2 and TRBJ2-2, reads EPEVTQTPSHQVTQMGQEVILRCVPISNHLYFYWYRQILGQKVEFLVSFYNNEISEKSEIFDDQFSVERPDGSNFTLKIRSTKLEDSAMYFCASSEVRDTGELFFGEGSRLTVL.

This sequence joins TRBV7-9 and TRBJ1-1; D is perhaps TRBD1 (6 bases). V was cut by 1 base and J by 3 bases, with 12 bases left in between. The germline gives CDR1 SEHNR, CDR2 FQNEAQ (reference sequence). The CDR3 extends over 15 amino acids. CDR3 region: CASSLDRAGYTEAFF. DNA of the CDR3: TGTGCCAGCAGCTTAGACAGGGCTGGGTACACTGAAGCTTTCTTT.

The J gene is TRBJ2-1, the V gene TRBV6-5; 8 bases match TRBD1. Germline-derived CDR1 and CDR2 are MNHEY and SVGAGI. J was trimmed by 5 bases and V by 5 bases; bases with no gene match: 5. The CDR3 sequence is 14 residues long. Here the CDR3 reads CASSIYRGNNEQFF. The CDR3 DNA sequence: TGTGCCAGCAGTATCTACAGGGGGAACAATGAGCAGTTCTTC.

The chain employs TRBV24-1 and TRBJ2-2, with D possibly being TRBD1 (6 bases). The V gene lost 4 bases and the J gene lost 6 bases, with 14 bases spanning the gap. Germline V gene data show CDR1 as KGHDR and CDR2 as SFDVKD. The CDR3 loop spans 15 amino acids. The CDR3 is CATSDLDSFAGELFF. CDR3 DNA: TGTGCCACCAGTGACCTGGACAGTTTCGCCGGGGAGCTGTTTTTT.

The chain carries TRBV5-4 and TRBJ2-7, with D unresolved. Germline assignment: CDR1 SGHNT and CDR2 YYREEE (reference sequence). The V end lost 3 bases, the J end lost 2 bases, and 3 bases lay between the germline ends. This CDR3 has 11 residues. CDR3 region: CASSSAYEQYF. The CDR3 region has the DNA TGTGCCAGCAGCTCAGCCTACGAGCAGTACTTC.